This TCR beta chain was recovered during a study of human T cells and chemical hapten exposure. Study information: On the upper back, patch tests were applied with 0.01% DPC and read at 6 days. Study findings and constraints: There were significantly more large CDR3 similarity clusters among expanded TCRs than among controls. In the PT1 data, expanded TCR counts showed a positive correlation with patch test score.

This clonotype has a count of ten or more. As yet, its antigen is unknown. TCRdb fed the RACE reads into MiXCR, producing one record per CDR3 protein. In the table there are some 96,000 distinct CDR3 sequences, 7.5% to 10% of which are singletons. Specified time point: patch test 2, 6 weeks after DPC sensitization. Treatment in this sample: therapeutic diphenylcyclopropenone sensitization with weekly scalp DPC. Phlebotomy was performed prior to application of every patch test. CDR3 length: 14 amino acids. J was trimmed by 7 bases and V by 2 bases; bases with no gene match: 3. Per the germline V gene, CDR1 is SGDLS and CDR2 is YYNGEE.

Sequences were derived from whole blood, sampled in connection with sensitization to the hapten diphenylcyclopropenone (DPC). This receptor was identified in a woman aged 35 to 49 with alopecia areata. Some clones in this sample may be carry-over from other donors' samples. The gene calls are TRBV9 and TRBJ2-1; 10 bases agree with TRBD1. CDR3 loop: CASSVDRGRNEQFF. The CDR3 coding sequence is TGTGCCAGCAGCGTTGACAGGGGGCGAAATGAGCAGTTCTTC.